This TCR beta chain is drawn from a study of cytomegalovirus exposure and HLA in healthy donors. V was pared by 3 bases and J by 4 bases, with 9 bases of the junction left unmatched. Germline CDR1 is SGDLS and CDR2 is YYNGEE. The CDR3 runs 15 residues. PCR employed 60 Vbeta and 13 Jbeta primers. The repertoire was sequenced with immunoSEQ multiplex PCR; TCRdb's copy has only in-frame clones and lacks some. The profile shows 280,000 or so clones, 80% to 90% of them singletons. The chain uses TRBV9 and TRBJ1-1, with 7 bases fitting TRBD1. This receptor was obtained from a woman aged 18-35 years in good health and CMV-seronegative. Sample: PBMCs. The CDR3 loop reads CASSGQGGLITEAFF. The CDR3 region has the DNA TGTGCCAGCAGCGGACAGGGCGGGTTGATCACTGAAGCTTTCTTT.